This T cell receptor beta chain is from a study of spatial heterogeneity in lung cancer. Study-wide points: At resection, ubiquitous expanded tumor TCRs appeared in blood more than at follow-up.

One entry per CDR3 protein results from TCRdb running MiXCR on the 5' RACE reads. The sample lists about 26,000 distinct CDR3 sequences; around 13% were seen once. This clonotype came up many times. Antigen specificity is unknown. Time point denoted: sample taken at primary tumor resection. Unsorted tumor, nontumor lung tissue or cryopreserved PBMC supplied the whole RNA. The origin of this receptor is a female donor with early-stage non-small cell lung cancer. The material sequenced was PBMCs, taken at surgery.

The CDR3 coding sequence is TGTGCCAGCAGCCTGATCGGAGATACGCAGTATTTT. Protein sequence: CASSLIGDTQYF. The V gene is TRBV7-2, the J gene TRBJ2-3; D unclear. This CDR3 has 12 residues. Germline lookup yields CDR1 SGHTA and CDR2 FQGNSA. Deletions cut 5 bases from V and 5 bases from J, with 8 bases between.